The 21 T cell receptor beta chains reported below all come from one sample, sequenced in a study of vaccination and CD4 T cells after COVID-19 (dated by TCRdb to the early 2020s). Their antigen targets remain unknown. Library method: PCR. The instrument was an Illumina iSeq 100. DNA from cultured CD4+ T cells underwent TCR sequencing with the Oncomine TCR Beta short-read assay at the Johns Hopkins FTIC core. TCRdb redid the processing of the public reads, applying fastp at Q25 and MiXCR, and retained in-frame beta chains. Duplicate CDR3 protein sequences are folded into a single record with the most common DNA and genes. The sample records about 27,000 distinct CDR3 sequences, around 64% of which are singletons. The ten largest clonotypes hold 17% of the sample. Per the publication, the treatment or condition label means: roughly 10-day PBMC culture with coronavirus spike peptide pools or control peptides (ViraFEST assay).

The sequences come from CD4+ T cells from blood, cultured in vitro, collected after SARS-CoV-2 vaccination. These receptors were collected from a human donor who received a COVID-19 vaccine.

V and J are TRBV6-2 or TRBV6-3 and TRBJ2-2; the match to TRBD2 covers 10 bases. Germline loops: CDR1 MNHEY, CDR2 SVGEGT. The CDR3 consists of 15 residues. With 6 bases clipped from V and 1 base from J, the junction kept 2 bases outside the gene matches. The CDR3 is CASSLAGGNTGELFF. The DNA of the CDR3 is TGTGCCAGCAGCTTAGCGGGGGGGAACACCGGGGAGCTGTTTTTT.

The rearrangement links TRBV24-1 to TRBJ2-3, with TRBD2 matching 7 bases. This CDR3 has 12 residues. V shed 9 bases, J shed 1 base, and the junction held 0 bases outside the gene matches. Germline V gives CDR1 KGHDR, CDR2 SFDVKD. This chain's CDR3 is CATAGGTDTQYF. The CDR3 DNA sequence: TGTGCCACCGCGGGGGGCACAGATACGCAGTATTTT.

This clonotype was recorded a few times. The rearrangement joins TRBV2 to TRBJ1-2, with a tentative D call TRBD1 (5 bases). V was cut by 4 bases and J by 1 base, with 10 bases left in between. The CDR3 consists of 14 residues. Germline CDR1 and CDR2: SNHLY and FYNNEI. CDR3 in amino acids: CASSGQMNNYGYTF. The CDR3 DNA is TGTGCCAGCAGTGGACAGATGAATAACTATGGCTACACCTTC.

This clonotype was seen more than once but under ten times. This chain connects TRBV10-1 to TRBJ1-1; D is perhaps TRBD1 (5 bases). Germline assignment: CDR1 WNHNN and CDR2 SYGVQD (reference sequence). This CDR3 region has 12 residues. With 4 bases removed from V and 4 bases from J, the gap between germline ends came to 7 bases. CDR3 protein: CASSVGGTEAFF. CDR3 nucleotides: TGCGCCAGCAGTGTGGGGGGCACTGAAGCTTTCTTT.

The chain joins TRBV6-1 to TRBJ2-1, with D unclear. Germline V gene data show CDR1 as MNHNS and CDR2 as SASEGT. The CDR3 is 16 amino acids. Trimming pared 6 bases from V and 6 bases from J, leaving 21 bases between. The CDR3 sequence is CASSRLPTELVNEQFF. The CDR3, as DNA: TGTGCCAGCAGCCGCCTTCCCACGGAATTAGTCAATGAGCAGTTCTTC.

The sample holds a few counts of this clonotype. The chain employs TRBV19 and TRBJ1-5, with D tentatively TRBD1 (6 bases). The V and J ends lost 3 bases and 6 bases respectively, with 12 bases between them. There are 14 residues in the CDR3. Germline loops: CDR1 LNHDA, CDR2 SQIVND (reference sequence). CDR3 region: CASSIDNRVQPQHF. CDR3 nucleotides: TGTGCCAGTAGTATTGACAACAGGGTTCAGCCCCAGCATTTT. Drawing the rest from reference TRBV19 and TRBJ1-5, the complete variable domain is DGGITQSPKYLFRKEGQNVTLSCEQNLNHDAMYWYRQDPGQGLRLIYYSQIVNDFQKGDIAEGYSVSREKKESFPLTVTSAQKNPTAFYLCASSIDNRVQPQHFGDGTRLSIL.

The chain joins TRBV6-1 to TRBJ2-5, with TRBD2 matching 12 bases. CDR3 size: 17 residues. The germline V gene encodes CDR1 MNHNS and CDR2 SASEGT. After removal of 3 bases from V and 1 base from J, the junction contained 6 bases not matched to a gene. DNA of the CDR3: TGTGCCAGCAGTGATCGCCCGACTAGCGGGGGCCAAGAGACCCAGTACTTC. Amino acid sequence: CASSDRPTSGGQETQYF.

This clonotype was detected a few times. The chain uses TRBV19 and TRBJ1-1, with D perhaps TRBD1 (5 bases). The germline CDR1 and CDR2 sequences are LNHDA and SQIVND (reference sequence). Deletions cut 2 bases from V and 0 bases from J, with 19 bases between. The CDR3 length is 18 residues. The CDR3 nucleotides are TGTGCCAGTAGTATATCGGGAGGGGTGGCAGCCATGAACACTGAAGCTTTCTTT. It encodes CASSISGGVAAMNTEAFF.

As concerns this clonotype: Lacking the conserved final phenylalanine or tryptophan, this CDR3 likely reflects a read error. The chain joins TRBV12-3 or TRBV12-4 to TRBJ1-1; no definite D call. Trimming took 4 bases from V and 4 from J, leaving 10 bases between them. The length of the CDR3 is 13 residues. The CDR3 spells CASSSVSRTEAFL. The CDR3 DNA reads as TGTGCCAGCAGTTCGGTGAGTCGCACTGAAGCTTTCTTA.

This clonotype was counted a few times. This chain joins TRBV19 and TRBJ1-5; TRBD1 matches 8 bases. The germline CDR1 and CDR2 sequences are LNHDA and SQIVND (reference sequence). This CDR3 region has 15 residues. The V gene end was trimmed by 1 base and the J gene end by 3 bases; junction bases not matched to a gene: 2. The CDR3 DNA reads TGTGCCAGTAGTATAGGACAGGGGCCCAATCAGCCCCAGCATTTT. Protein product: CASSIGQGPNQPQHF. Drawing the rest from reference TRBV19 and TRBJ1-5, the complete variable domain is DGGITQSPKYLFRKEGQNVTLSCEQNLNHDAMYWYRQDPGQGLRLIYYSQIVNDFQKGDIAEGYSVSREKKESFPLTVTSAQKNPTAFYLCASSIGQGPNQPQHFGDGTRLSIL.

The chain couples TRBV7-3 to TRBJ1-6; D may be TRBD1 (6 bases). Per germline, CDR1 SGHTA and CDR2 FQGTGA. This CDR3 has 14 amino acids. V lost 6 bases and J lost 8, with 14 bases in between. The CDR3 loop reads CASSLTGNDSPLHF. The CDR3 DNA sequence: TGTGCCAGCAGTCTAACAGGGAACGATTCACCCCTCCACTTT.

The V gene is TRBV10-3, the J gene TRBJ1-6; tentatively, D is TRBD1 (5 bases). CDR1 and CDR2 from the germline V gene are ENHRY and SYGVKD. The CDR3 is 17 amino acids. The V end lost 0 bases, the J end lost 10 bases, and 19 bases lay between the germline ends. Here the CDR3 DNA reads TGTGCCATCAGTGAGTCTGGGTCGCCGACAGCGAACTCACCCCTCCACTTT. Protein product: CAISESGSPTANSPLHF.

V gene TRBV21-1 combines with J gene TRBJ2-5; the table gives TRBD2 as D, unverified against the DNA. TRBV21-1 is recorded as a pseudogene. The CDR3 runs to 15 residues. The CDR3 DNA reads TGTGCCAGCAGTGGTAGCGGGGGGGCCGGAGAGACCCAGTACTTC. It yields the protein CASSGSGGAGETQYF.

The chain has TRBV7-2 and TRBJ1-1; possible D gene TRBD1, 5 bases. The CDR3 has 14 residues. Deletions cut 1 base from V and 5 bases from J, with 11 bases between. Germline V gives CDR1 SGHTA, CDR2 FQGNSA. The DNA for the CDR3 is TGTGCCAGCAGCTTAGGCCGGGGGAAGACTGAAGCTTTCTTT. Residues: CASSLGRGKTEAFF.

The CDR3 coding sequence is TGTGCCAGTAGTCCGCAGGGGGCTGAAGCTTTCTTT. This sequence encodes CASSPQGAEAFF. The genes are TRBV19 and TRBJ1-1; 7 bases map to TRBD1. CDR1 and CDR2 from the germline V gene are LNHDA and SQIVND (reference sequence). The junction had 3 bases not matched to a gene; V was cut back by 5 bases and J by 6 bases. This CDR3 is 12 amino acids long.

V gene TRBV6-4 combines with J gene TRBJ1-5; 7 bases fit TRBD1. Germline CDR1 reads MRHNA; CDR2 reads SNTAGT. The J segment lost 5 bases and the V segment lost 4 bases, leaving 2 bases of the junction unmatched. CDR3 length equals 13 residues. The CDR3 reads CASSGDRDQPQHF. For the CDR3, the DNA is TGTGCCAGCAGTGGAGACAGGGATCAGCCCCAGCATTTT.

This clonotype was recorded only once. This chain uses TRBV27 with TRBJ2-2, with 8 nucleotides matching TRBD2. CDR3 length equals 15 residues. Trimming took 3 bases from V and 5 from J; bases not matched to a gene: 5. Germline V gene data show CDR1 as MNHEY and CDR2 as SMNVEV (reference sequence). The CDR3 here is CASSFQAGATGELFF. The CDR3 nucleotides read TGTGCCAGCAGTTTCCAAGCGGGGGCGACCGGGGAGCTGTTTTTT.

This clonotype came up once. The chain recombines TRBV7-9 with TRBJ2-3, with D tentatively TRBD2 (5 bases). The CDR3 totals 15 residues. Germline V gives CDR1 SEHNR, CDR2 FQNEAQ (reference sequence). The germline V and J ends were trimmed by 5 bases and 1 base, with 13 bases remaining between them. The CDR3 bases are TGTGCCAGCAGCCAAGATACCGGGGGCACAGATACGCAGTATTTT. This gives the protein CASSQDTGGTDTQYF.

CDR3: CASSAGIPPDGELFF. The CDR3, as DNA: TGTGCCAGCAGCGCTGGTATCCCTCCAGACGGGGAGCTGTTTTTT. The chain uses TRBV2 and TRBJ2-2; D unresolved. CDR1 SNHLY and CDR2 FYNNEI come from the germline V gene. Trimming stripped 6 bases from V and 7 bases from J, with 18 bases between. This CDR3 has 15 amino acids.

V is TRBV6-1 and J is TRBJ1-2; a weak D match, TRBD1 (5 bases). CDR3 size: 11 residues. Germline V gene lookup returns CDR1 MNHNS and CDR2 SASEGT. Trimming stripped 8 bases from V and 6 bases from J, with 10 bases between. CDR3 in amino acids: CASWGEDGYTF. In DNA form, the CDR3 reads TGTGCCAGCTGGGGGGAGGATGGCTACACCTTC.

The chain uses TRBV20-1 and TRBJ2-1; 10 bases map to TRBD2. The CDR3 has 14 amino acids. Germline V gene lookup returns CDR1 DFQATT and CDR2 SNEGSKA (reference sequence). V gave up 0 bases and J gave up 12 bases; unmatched junction bases: 8. CDR3 loop: CSARETSGDTLQFF. CDR3 coding DNA: TGCAGTGCTAGAGAAACTAGCGGGGACACACTGCAGTTCTTC.